In this sample, the clone carrying this T cell receptor beta chain turned up many times. These data belong to a study of identical twins. V was pared by 7 bases and J by 2 bases, with 11 bases between. CDR3 length: 13 residues. Germline CDR1 is SGHKS and CDR2 is YYEKEE (reference sequence). One entry per CDR3 protein results from TCRdb running MiXCR on the 5' RACE reads. The sample includes about 340,000 distinct CDR3 sequences, roughly 9% of them seen just once. This rearrangement joins TRBV5-5 to TRBJ2-3, with unresolved D. Sequencing was carried out using naive T cells sorted from blood. The sequence came from a woman aged 50 to 60 in good health. The CDR3 DNA sequence: TGTGCCAGCTCCGGGCAGATCACAGATACGCAGTATTTT. Its protein product is CASSGQITDTQYF.